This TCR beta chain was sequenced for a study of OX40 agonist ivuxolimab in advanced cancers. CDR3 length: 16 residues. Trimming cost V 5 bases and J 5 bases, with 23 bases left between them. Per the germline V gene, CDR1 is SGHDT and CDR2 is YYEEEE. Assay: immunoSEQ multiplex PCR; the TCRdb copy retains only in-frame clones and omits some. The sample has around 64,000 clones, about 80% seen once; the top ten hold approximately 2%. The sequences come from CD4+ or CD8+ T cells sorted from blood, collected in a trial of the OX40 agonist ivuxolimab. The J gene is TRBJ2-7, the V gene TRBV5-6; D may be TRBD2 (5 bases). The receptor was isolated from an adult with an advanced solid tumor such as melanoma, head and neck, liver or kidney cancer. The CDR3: CASRPSRVGLIHEQYF. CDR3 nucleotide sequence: TGTGCCAGCAGGCCTTCCCGGGTCGGACTTATCCACGAGCAGTACTTC.